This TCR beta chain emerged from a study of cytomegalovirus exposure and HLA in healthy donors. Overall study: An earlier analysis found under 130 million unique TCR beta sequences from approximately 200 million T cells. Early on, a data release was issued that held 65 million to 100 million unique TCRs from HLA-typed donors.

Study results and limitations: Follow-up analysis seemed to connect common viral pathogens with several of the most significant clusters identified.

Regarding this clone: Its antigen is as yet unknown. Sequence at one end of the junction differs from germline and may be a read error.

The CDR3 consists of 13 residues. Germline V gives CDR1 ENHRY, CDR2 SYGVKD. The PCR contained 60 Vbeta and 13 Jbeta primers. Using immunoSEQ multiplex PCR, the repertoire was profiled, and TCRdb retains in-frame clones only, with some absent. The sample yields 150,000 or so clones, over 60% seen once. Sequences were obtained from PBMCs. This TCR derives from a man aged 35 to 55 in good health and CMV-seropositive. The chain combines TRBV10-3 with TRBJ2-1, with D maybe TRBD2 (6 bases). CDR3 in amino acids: CAISRDSDNEQFF. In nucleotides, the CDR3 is TGTGCCATCAGCCGGGACTCCGACAATGAGCAGTTCTTC.